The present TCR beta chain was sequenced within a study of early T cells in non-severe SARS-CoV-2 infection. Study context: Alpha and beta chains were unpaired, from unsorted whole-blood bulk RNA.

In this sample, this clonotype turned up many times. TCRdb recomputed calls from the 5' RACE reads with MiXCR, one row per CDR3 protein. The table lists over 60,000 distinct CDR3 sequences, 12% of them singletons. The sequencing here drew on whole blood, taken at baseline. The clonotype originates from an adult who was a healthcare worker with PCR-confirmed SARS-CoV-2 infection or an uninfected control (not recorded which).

The CDR3 sequence: CASSLGDDEKLFF. CDR3 DNA sequence: TGCGCCAGCAGCTTGGGGGACGACGAAAAACTGTTTTTT. The chain combines TRBV5-1 with TRBJ1-4, with D possibly matching TRBD1 (5 bases). The CDR3 spans 13 residues. Germline CDR1 is SGHRS and CDR2 is YFSETQ. Between the trimmed V and J ends, which lost 0 bases and 8 bases, there was a span of 8 bases. The whole variable domain, filled in from reference TRBV5-1 and TRBJ1-4, reads KAGVTQTPRYLIKTRGQQVTLSCSPISGHRSVSWYQQTPGQGLQFLFEYFSETQRNKGNFPGRFSGRQFSNSRSEMNVSTLELGDSALYLCASSLGDDEKLFFGSGTQLSVL.